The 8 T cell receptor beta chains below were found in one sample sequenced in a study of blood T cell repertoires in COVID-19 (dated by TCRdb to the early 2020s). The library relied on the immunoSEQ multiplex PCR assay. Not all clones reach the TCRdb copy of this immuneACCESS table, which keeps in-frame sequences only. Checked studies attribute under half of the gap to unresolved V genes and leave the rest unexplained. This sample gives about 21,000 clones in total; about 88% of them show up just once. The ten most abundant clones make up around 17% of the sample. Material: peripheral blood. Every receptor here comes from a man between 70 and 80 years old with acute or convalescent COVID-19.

The CDR3 region has the DNA TGTGCCAGCAGCTTAAAAGAGGGACAGAACTATGGCTACACCTTC. This translates into CASSLKEGQNYGYTF. V and J are TRBV7-9 and TRBJ1-2, with 7 bases identical to TRBD1. In germline, CDR1 is SEHNR, CDR2 FQNEAQ (reference sequence). V lost 2 bases and J lost 2; bases outside the gene matches: 5. The CDR3 length is 15 residues.

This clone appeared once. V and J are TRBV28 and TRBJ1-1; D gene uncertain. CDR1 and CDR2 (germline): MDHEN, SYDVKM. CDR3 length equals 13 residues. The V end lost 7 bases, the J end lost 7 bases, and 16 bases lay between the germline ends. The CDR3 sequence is CASTKPAVGEAFF. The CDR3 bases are TGTGCCAGCACCAAACCCGCGGTGGGTGAAGCTTTCTTT.

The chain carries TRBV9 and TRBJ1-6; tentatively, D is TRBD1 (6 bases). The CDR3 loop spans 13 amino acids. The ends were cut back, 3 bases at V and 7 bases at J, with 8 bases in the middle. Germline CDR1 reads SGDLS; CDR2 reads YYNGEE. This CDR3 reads CASSGTENSPLHF. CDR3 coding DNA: TGTGCCAGCAGCGGGACAGAGAATTCACCCCTCCACTTT.

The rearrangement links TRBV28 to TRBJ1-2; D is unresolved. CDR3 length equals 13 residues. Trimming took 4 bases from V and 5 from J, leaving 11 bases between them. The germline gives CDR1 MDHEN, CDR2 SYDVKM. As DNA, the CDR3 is TGTGCCAGCAGTTCGACTAGGGTGTATGGCTACACCTTC. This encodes CASSSTRVYGYTF.

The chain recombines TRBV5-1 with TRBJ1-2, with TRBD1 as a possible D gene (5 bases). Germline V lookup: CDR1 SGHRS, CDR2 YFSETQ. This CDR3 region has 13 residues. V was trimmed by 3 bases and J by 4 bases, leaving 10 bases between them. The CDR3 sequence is CASSSDSTYGYTF. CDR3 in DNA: TGCGCCAGCAGCTCAGACAGTACCTATGGCTACACCTTC. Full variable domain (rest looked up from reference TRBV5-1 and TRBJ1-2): KAGVTQTPRYLIKTRGQQVTLSCSPISGHRSVSWYQQTPGQGLQFLFEYFSETQRNKGNFPGRFSGRQFSNSRSEMNVSTLELGDSALYLCASSSDSTYGYTFGSGTRLTVV.

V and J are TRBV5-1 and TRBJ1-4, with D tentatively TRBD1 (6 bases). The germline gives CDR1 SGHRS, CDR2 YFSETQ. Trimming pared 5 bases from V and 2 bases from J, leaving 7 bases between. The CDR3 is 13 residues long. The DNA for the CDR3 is TGCGCCAGCAGGAGGGGGACTAATGAAAAACTGTTTTTT. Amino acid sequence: CASRRGTNEKLFF.

CDR3 loop: CASSVRTGAGEKLFF. The CDR3 DNA follows: TGTGCCAGTAGTGTCCGGACAGGGGCTGGCGAAAAACTGTTTTTT. V usage is TRBV19 and J usage is TRBJ1-4; 9 bases are shared with TRBD1. Per the germline V gene, CDR1 is LNHDA and CDR2 is SQIVND (reference sequence). The J segment lost 8 bases and the V segment lost 5 bases, leaving 9 bases of the junction unmatched. The CDR3 totals 15 residues.

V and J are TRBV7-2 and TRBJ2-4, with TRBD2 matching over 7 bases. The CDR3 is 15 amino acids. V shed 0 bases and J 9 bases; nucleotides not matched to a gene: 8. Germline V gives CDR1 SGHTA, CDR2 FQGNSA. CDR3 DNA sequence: TGTGCCAGCAGCTTAGCGCAGGTGACTAGCAGCATTCAGTACTTC. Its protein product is CASSLAQVTSSIQYF. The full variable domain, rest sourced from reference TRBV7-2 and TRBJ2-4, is GAGVSQSPSNKVTEKGKDVELRCDPISGHTALYWYRQSLGQGLEFLIYFQGNSAPDKSGLPSDRFSAERTGGSVSTLTIQRTQQEDSAVYLCASSLAQVTSSIQYFGAGTRLSVL.